This T cell receptor (beta chain) was obtained from a study of molecular identifiers for immune sequencing clone quantification. About this clonotype itself: Its antigen is currently unknown.

General observations from the study: The study found clones above 20 RNA copies held over 98% of effector molecules and under 1% in naive cells.

There are 13 residues in the CDR3. Trimming took 6 bases from V and 5 from J, leaving 13 bases between them. In germline, CDR1 is WNHNN, CDR2 SYGVQD (reference sequence). With RNA at 10%, 30% or 50%, naive CD8 libraries came from roughly 20,000 to 1,000,000 sorted cells. Sorting selected naive CD8 T cells with a CD8+CD4-CCR7+CD45RA+ phenotype. With listed TCR primers and previously described methods, bulk TCR libraries were prepared. TCRdb called the PCR reads again in MiXCR, with one record for every CDR3 protein. Seen here are 88,000 or so distinct CDR3 sequences, roughly a fifth observed once, and the top ten hold 1% to 1.2%.

This clonotype was sampled from a human donor in good health. Some libraries in this study had Jurkat cell RNA spiked in. The sequencing sample was made of naive CD8+ T cells from blood, with Jurkat cell RNA spiked in. Subset in this sample: FACS-sorted CD8+CD4-CCR7+CD45RA+ naive T cells. The chain recombines TRBV10-1 with TRBJ1-1; D not certain. CDR3 DNA: TGCGCCAGCAGCAAGACCGTTTGTACTGAAGCTTTCTTT. It yields the protein CASSKTVCTEAFF.